A selection of T cell receptor beta chains follows, all from one sample in a study of T cell repertoires in cytomegalovirus infection. TCRdb ran MiXCR on the reads and lists one entry per CDR3 protein. The repertoire holds approximately 500,000 distinct CDR3 sequences, with 16% as singletons. The sample was CD8+ T cells from PBMCs. All receptors come from a human donor in good health (CMV status not recorded). Some clones in this sample may be carry-over from other donors' samples. CDR3s include the opening cysteine and the closing phenylalanine or tryptophan. A D gene is named only where the DNA matches it firmly. The size of a clone is reported for some rows only, either as once, few or many, or as a class for expanded clones.

V,J,size,D,DNA,CDR3
TRBV20-1,TRBJ1-6,many,NA,TGCAGTGCTAGAGTGAGGGTGCCCTATAATTCACCCCTCCACTTT,CSARVRVPYNSPLHF
TRBV6-5,TRBJ1-2,NA,NA,TGTGCCAGCAGAGCAGGAAGGGAAGGCTACACCTTC,CASRAGREGYTF
TRBV19,TRBJ1-5,many,NA,TGTGCCAGTACCAGCAGGACAGACAATCAGCCCCAGCATTTT,CASTSRTDNQPQHF
TRBV2,TRBJ1-1,NA,NA,TGTGCCAGCACAGGGTTCGGCACTGAAGCTTTCTTT,CASTGFGTEAFF
TRBV27,TRBJ1-1,NA,NA,TGTGCCAGCTCCGTAGGGGCGGCGGCTGAAGCTTTCTTT,CASSVGAAAEAFF
TRBV6-5,TRBJ1-1,few,NA,TGTGCCAGCAGCCCCGGCGAGGGGAGCACTGAAGCTTTCTTT,CASSPGEGSTEAFF
TRBV15,TRBJ1-6,few,TRBD1,TGTGCCACCAGCAGAGATTACTGGACAGGGGAAAATTCACCCCTCCACTTT,CATSRDYWTGENSPLHF
TRBV9,TRBJ1-1,few,NA,TGTGCCAGCAGCGAATCCCGACAGGCGGTGAACACTGAAGCTTTCTTT,CASSESRQAVNTEAFF
TRBV20-1,TRBJ2-1,NA,NA,TGCAGTGCTACCCACCTAGCGACACTATACAATGAGCAGTTCTTC,CSATHLATLYNEQFF
TRBV5-6,TRBJ1-1,NA,TRBD1,TGTGCCAGCAGCTTGGAACAGGGGCATGTGAACACTGAAGCTTTCTTT,CASSLEQGHVNTEAFF
TRBV7-9,TRBJ2-2,many,TRBD1,TGTGCCAGCAGACCTACCCCGGACAGGGAGAACACCGGGGAGCTGTTTTTT,CASRPTPDRENTGELFF
TRBV5-4,TRBJ1-1,many,NA,TGTGCCAGCAGCTTAGGGTTTTCTGAAGCTTTCTTT,CASSLGFSEAFF
TRBV19,TRBJ2-7,few,TRBD1,TGTGCCAGTAATACGACAGGGCCGAGGCCGGTCTGCGAGCAGTACTTC,CASNTTGPRPVCEQYF
TRBV27,TRBJ1-1,many,NA,TGTGCCAGCAGTCTCTTACCGGCCTTTGGGGTGAACACTGAAGCTTTCTTT,CASSLLPAFGVNTEAFF
TRBV2,TRBJ2-1,NA,NA,TGTGCCAGCAAGGGGAGTGAGCAGTTCTTC,CASKGSEQFF
TRBV28,TRBJ1-1,many,TRBD1,TGTGCCAGCAGGAGTTCTTTGACAGGGGGGTGGACTGAAGCTTTCTTT,CASRSSLTGGWTEAFF
TRBV4-1,TRBJ1-1,many,TRBD1,TGCGCCAGCAGCCAAGATCAGGGGGCAGGCACTGAAGCTTTCTTT,CASSQDQGAGTEAFF
TRBV19,TRBJ2-2,NA,TRBD1,TGTGCCAGTAGTATTGACAGGGGGCTAGTCGGGGAGCTGTTTTTT,CASSIDRGLVGELFF
TRBV2,TRBJ2-7,few,TRBD1,TGTGCCAGCAGTGAAGAAGGATTTACAGGGGCCTACGAGCAGTACTTC,CASSEEGFTGAYEQYF